Listed below are T cell receptor beta chains from one sample, sequenced in a study of T cell repertoires in cytomegalovirus infection. TCRdb independently ran MiXCR on the reads; one entry per CDR3 protein. Of 560,000 or so distinct CDR3 sequences in the sample, about 15% were seen once. Sequencing used CD8+ T cells from PBMCs. The receptors derive from a human donor in good health (CMV status not recorded). Some clones in this sample may be carry-over from other donors' samples. CDR3s include the opening cysteine and the closing phenylalanine or tryptophan. The order of the fields is V gene, J gene, CDR3 protein.

V: TRBV6-5; J: TRBJ2-7; CDR3: CASSLQVSSYEQYF
V: TRBV6-1; J: TRBJ1-5; CDR3: CASSAVKTGYSNQPQHF
V: TRBV7-8; J: TRBJ2-3; CDR3: CASSLPLAGGTDTQYF
V: TRBV27; J: TRBJ2-7; CDR3: CASSPSWASVSYEQYF
V: TRBV4-1; J: TRBJ2-5; CDR3: CASSQGTSGSLRETQYF
V: TRBV4-1; J: TRBJ1-1; CDR3: CASSRTTGTTEAFF
V: TRBV10-3; J: TRBJ2-7; CDR3: CATRGSSFYEQYF
V: TRBV23-1; J: TRBJ2-7; CDR3: CASSPTGCPGEQYF
V: TRBV20-1; J: TRBJ1-2; CDR3: CSAREDRGGGYTF
V: TRBV7-9; J: TRBJ2-3; CDR3: CASRLGGTKGKLGTDTQYF
V: TRBV20-1; J: TRBJ2-2; CDR3: CSAAPLLAGGNTGELFF
V: TRBV30; J: TRBJ2-1; CDR3: CAWGSVGNEQFF
V: TRBV7-9; J: TRBJ1-1; CDR3: CASSLDPDTEAFF
V: TRBV4-1; J: TRBJ1-2; CDR3: CASGYRDGYTF
V: TRBV3-1; J: TRBJ2-7; CDR3: CASSPQFREQYF
V: TRBV20-1; J: TRBJ1-2; CDR3: CSARDLGQIGGYTF
V: TRBV15; J: TRBJ2-3; CDR3: CATSRAGPYTDTQYF
V: TRBV5-6; J: TRBJ2-6; CDR3: CASSWDSFLSGANVLTF
V: TRBV11-2; J: TRBJ2-5; CDR3: CASSPWTSGRALLETQYF
V: TRBV7-8; J: TRBJ1-5; CDR3: CASSGRPGPTRINQPQHF
V: TRBV2; J: TRBJ2-7; CDR3: CASTARSYEQYF
V: TRBV20-1; J: TRBJ2-3; CDR3: CSARDGAGRADTQYF
V: TRBV19; J: TRBJ2-5; CDR3: CASSTGLAEALQETQYF
V: TRBV29-1; J: TRBJ2-7; CDR3: CSVETSDRGPYEQYF